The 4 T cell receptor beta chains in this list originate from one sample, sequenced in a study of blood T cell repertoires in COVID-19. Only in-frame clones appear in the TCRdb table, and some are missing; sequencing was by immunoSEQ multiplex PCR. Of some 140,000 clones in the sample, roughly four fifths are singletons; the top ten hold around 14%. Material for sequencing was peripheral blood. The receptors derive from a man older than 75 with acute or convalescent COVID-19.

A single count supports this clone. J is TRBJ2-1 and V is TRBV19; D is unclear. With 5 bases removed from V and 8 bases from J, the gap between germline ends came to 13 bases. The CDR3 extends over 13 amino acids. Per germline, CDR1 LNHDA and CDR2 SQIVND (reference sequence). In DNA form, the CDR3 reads TGTGCCAGTAGTGTTTTAGGAGAGGATGAGCAGTTCTTC. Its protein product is CASSVLGEDEQFF.

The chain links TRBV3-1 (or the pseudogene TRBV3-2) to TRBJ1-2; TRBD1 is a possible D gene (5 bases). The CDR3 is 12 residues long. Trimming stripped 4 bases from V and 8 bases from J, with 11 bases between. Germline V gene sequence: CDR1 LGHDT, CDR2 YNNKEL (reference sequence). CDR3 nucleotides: TGTGCCAGCAGCCTGGCAGGGTGGGGCTACACCTTC. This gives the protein CASSLAGWGYTF.

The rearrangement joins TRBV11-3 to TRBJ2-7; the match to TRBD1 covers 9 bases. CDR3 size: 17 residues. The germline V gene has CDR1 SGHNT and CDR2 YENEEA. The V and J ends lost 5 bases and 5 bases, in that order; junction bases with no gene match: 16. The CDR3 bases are TGTGCCAGCAGCCCCTCCGCGGGGGACAGGGAATCGAACGAGCAGTACTTC. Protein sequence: CASSPSAGDRESNEQYF.

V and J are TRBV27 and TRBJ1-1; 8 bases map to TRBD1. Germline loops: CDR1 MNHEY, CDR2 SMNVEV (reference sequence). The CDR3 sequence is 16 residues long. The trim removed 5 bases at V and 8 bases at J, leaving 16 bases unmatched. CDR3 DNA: TGTGCCAGCAGTACTTCCCGCCCCTCAGGGGGCTCCGAAGCTTTCTTT. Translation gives CASSTSRPSGGSEAFF.